This TCR beta chain appears in the sequencing data of a study of beta chain features in type 1 diabetes. At the level of the study: The study examined some 110,000,000 sorted cells across all samples.

As for this clone: Its specificity is unknown.

The J segment lost 1 base and the V segment lost 4 bases, leaving 14 bases of the junction unmatched. CDR3 length: 18 residues. Germline V gene lookup returns CDR1 SQVTM and CDR2 ANQGSEA. As every portion of the isolated RNA was reverse transcribed, the sequencing read expressed TCRB transcripts. Profiled with immunoSEQ multiplex PCR; TCRdb holds only in-frame clones, not every one. The sample records over 150,000 clones, approximately 8.4% being singletons. Study outcomes and limitations: A moderate, significant TCRB CDR3 shortening appeared in type 1 diabetes across four CD4+ subsets. Fewer insertions but more deletions were seen at VDJ junctions in type 1 diabetes patients.

The chain carries TRBV29-1 and TRBJ2-3; 10 bases match TRBD2. The sequence was collected from a man between 18 and 35 years old with type 1 diabetes. The specimen was central memory CD4+ T cells from blood. CDR3 nucleotides: TGCAGCGTTGCCCGAGTAGCGGGAGGATCCCCTGGCACAGATACGCAGTATTTT. Protein product: CSVARVAGGSPGTDTQYF.